The clone carrying this T cell receptor beta chain was detected only a few times. What it binds is not known. TCR beta CDR3 regions were amplified from RNA transcripts. With the HTBI primer set, the TCR CDR3 went through a first round of RT-PCR. From the multiplex PCR reads, TCRdb called clonotypes with MiXCR, one entry per CDR3 protein. This sample yields hundreds of thousands of distinct CDR3 sequences, of which approximately 18% are seen a single time; roughly 17% belongs to the top ten. Hyperthyroidism patients were newly diagnosed, had disease duration under 2 months, and were aged 18 to 65 years. Diagnoses were established using clinical symptoms, serum thyroxine and TRAb, thyroid ultrasound and orbital computed tomography. The PBMCs had their origin in roughly 10 ml of fresh peripheral blood. This sample stems from a study of T cells in Graves' hyperthyroidism and ophthalmopathy. General observations from the study: Before onset, ophthalmopathy was predicted by the model a median approximately 6.7 months earlier.

The CDR3 totals 14 residues. V dropped 8 bases and J dropped 1 base, with 12 bases sitting between them. CDR1 and CDR2 from the germline V gene are ENHRY and SYGVKD. This chain links TRBV10-3 with TRBJ1-3, with D maybe TRBD1 (5 bases). Sample: blood. This clonotype originated in a woman aged 45-59 years with Graves' hyperthyroidism that later progressed to Graves' ophthalmopathy. The DNA for the CDR3 is TGTGCCATCCAGGGTGAGATTTCTGGAAACACCATATATTTT. This sequence encodes CAIQGEISGNTIYF.